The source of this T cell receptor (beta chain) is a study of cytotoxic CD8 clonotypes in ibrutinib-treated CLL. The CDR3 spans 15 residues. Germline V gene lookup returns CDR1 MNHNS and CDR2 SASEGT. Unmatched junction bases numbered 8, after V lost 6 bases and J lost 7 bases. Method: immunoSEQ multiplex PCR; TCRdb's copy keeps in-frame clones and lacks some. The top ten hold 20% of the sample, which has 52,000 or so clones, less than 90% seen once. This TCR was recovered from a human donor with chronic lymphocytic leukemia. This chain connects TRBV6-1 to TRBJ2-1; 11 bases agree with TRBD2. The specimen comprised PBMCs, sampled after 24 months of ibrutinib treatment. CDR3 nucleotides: TGTGCCAGCAGCCCGACTAGCGGGACGGGGAATGAGCAGTTCTTC. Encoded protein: CASSPTSGTGNEQFF.